These 3 T cell receptor beta chains were all obtained from the same sample, sequenced in a study of T-cell memory formation after mild COVID-19. TCRdb re-derived calls from the 5' RACE reads in MiXCR, one entry per CDR3 protein. The table lists some 65,000 distinct CDR3 sequences, 15% to 20% of them singletons, with roughly 33% in the top ten. Material for sequencing was PBMCs or a T cell subset sorted from them (not recorded which). These receptors all come from an adult woman who had mild COVID-19 (a few samples of this study predate the infection). Cell type and time point are not known.

This clonotype has more than one count but fewer than ten. V gene TRBV4-2 combines with J gene TRBJ1-2, with 9 bases fitting TRBD1. This CDR3 comprises 17 residues. The germline V gene encodes CDR1 LGHNA and CDR2 YNFKEQ. The V and J ends lost 5 bases and 4 bases, in that order; junction bases with no gene match: 14. CDR3 in amino acids: CASSGDLGQGRTYGYTF. CDR3 in DNA: TGTGCCAGCAGCGGGGACCTCGGACAGGGGAGGACCTATGGCTACACCTTC.

Only a few counts were recorded for this clonotype. CDR3 protein: CASSPSADLYEQYF. Here the CDR3 DNA reads TGTGCCAGCAGTCCCTCTGCGGACCTCTACGAGCAGTACTTC. The chain employs TRBV6-1 and TRBJ2-7; no definite D call. The CDR3 length is 14 residues. V lost 5 bases, J lost 3 bases, and 14 bases lay in between. CDR1 is MNHNS and CDR2 is SASEGT in the germline V gene.

The chain recombines TRBV15 with TRBJ2-1; perhaps TRBD2 as D (6 bases). Germline V lookup: CDR1 LNHNV, CDR2 YYDKDF (reference sequence). The CDR3 extends over 16 amino acids. Trimming took off 5 bases at V and 7 bases at J, with 21 bases between the two ends. CDR3 nucleotides: TGTGCCACCAGCGGGACCGGGACTCGCGTTCGGAATGAGCAGTTCTTC. This gives the protein CATSGTGTRVRNEQFF. Complete variable domain (other parts from reference TRBV15 and TRBJ2-1): DAMVIQNPRYQVTQFGKPVTLSCSQTLNHNVMYWYQQKSSQAPKLLFHYYDKDFNNEADTPDNFQSRRPNTSFCFLDIRSPGLGDTAMYLCATSGTGTRVRNEQFFGPGTRLTVL.